These 13 T cell receptor beta chains were all obtained from the same sample, sequenced in a study of cytomegalovirus exposure and HLA in healthy donors (dated by TCRdb to between 2016 and 2019). The library was made by the immunoSEQ multiplex PCR assay. For the multiplex PCR, a mixture combining 60 forward primers for TCR Vbeta segments and 13 reverse primers for TCR Jbeta segments was used. Held by TCRdb, this immuneACCESS table contains in-frame sequences only and omits some clones. Under half of the omission traces to an unresolved V gene where checked; the cause of the rest is unknown. For this sample the table gives about 82,000 clones, of which 65% to 85% were detected only once. The top ten hold 2.5% to 4% of the sample. Sequencing was carried out using PBMCs. These receptors all come from a man in his fifties in good health and CMV-seronegative.

The chain carries TRBV11-3 and TRBJ1-6, with 8 bases that match TRBD1. The germline V gene encodes CDR1 SGHNT and CDR2 YENEEA. CDR3 length equals 17 residues. V gave up 4 bases and J gave up 7 bases; unmatched junction bases: 12. CDR3 sequence (DNA): TGTGCCAGCAGCTCACCCGCCGGGACAGGAGAAAATTCACCCCTCCACTTT. Encoded protein: CASSSPAGTGENSPLHF.

This clone was seen a few times. This chain joins TRBV6-5 and TRBJ1-2, with D possibly being TRBD1 (5 bases). This CDR3 has 9 residues. The germline V and J ends were trimmed by 10 bases and 14 bases, with 14 bases remaining between them. The germline V gene has CDR1 MNHEY and CDR2 SVGAGI. The chain's CDR3 is CAIRAAGTF. The CDR3 region has the DNA TGTGCCATCAGGGCGGCGGGGACCTTC.

This chain connects TRBV2 to TRBJ2-1; 13 bases align to TRBD2. Germline-derived CDR1 and CDR2 are SNHLY and FYNNEI. With 6 bases clipped from V and 1 base from J, the junction kept 3 bases outside the gene matches. The CDR3 contains 16 residues. CDR3 nucleotides: TGTGCCAGCAGAGGACTAGCGGGGGAATCCTACAATGAGCAGTTCTTC. Residues: CASRGLAGESYNEQFF. Based on the CDR3 plus reference TRBV2 and TRBJ2-1, the full variable domain is EPEVTQTPSHQVTQMGQEVILRCVPISNHLYFYWYRQILGQKVEFLVSFYNNEISEKSEIFDDQFSVERPDGSNFTLKIRSTKLEDSAMYFCASRGLAGESYNEQFFGPGTRLTVL.

V gene TRBV9 combines with J gene TRBJ1-3; D not certain. V lost 5 bases, J lost 1 base, and 10 bases lay in between. CDR3 size: 14 residues. Per germline, CDR1 SGDLS and CDR2 YYNGEE. The CDR3 loop reads CASRSSGSGNTIYF. The CDR3 bases are TGTGCCAGCAGATCAAGCGGATCTGGAAACACCATATATTTT.

The chain combines TRBV7-8 with TRBJ1-3; no clear D. This CDR3 region has 13 residues. CDR1 and CDR2 (germline): SGHVS, FQNEAQ. V lost 0 bases, J lost 7 bases, and 7 bases lay in between. The CDR3 DNA follows: TGTGCCAGCAGCTTAGCGCTCAGGAACACCATATATTTT. Protein product: CASSLALRNTIYF.

The chain combines TRBV28 with TRBJ2-7; 9 nucleotides agree with TRBD2. This CDR3 region has 14 residues. J was trimmed by 5 bases and V by 6 bases; bases with no gene match: 8. From germline, CDR1 is MDHEN and CDR2 SYDVKM. As DNA, the CDR3 is TGTGCCAGCAGGGCAAGCGGGGGGACCGACGAGCAGTACTTC. Residues: CASRASGGTDEQYF.

This clone has more than one count but fewer than ten. The chain links TRBV7-2 to TRBJ2-2, with 13 bases that match TRBD2. This CDR3 has 15 amino acids. The germline CDR1 and CDR2 sequences are SGHTA and FQGNSA. Trimming took 5 bases from V and 5 from J; bases not matched to a gene: 2. DNA of the CDR3: TGTGCCAGCAGCCCGGGACTAGCGGGGACCGGGGAGCTGTTTTTT. Its protein product is CASSPGLAGTGELFF.

This chain joins TRBV11-2 and TRBJ2-3; TRBD2 agrees at 11 bases. CDR3 length: 18 amino acids. Germline V gives CDR1 SGHAT, CDR2 FQNNGV. V was pared by 5 bases and J by 5 bases, with 15 bases of the junction left unmatched. In nucleotides, the CDR3 is TGTGCCAGCAGCCCCGGGGTAGCGGGGGGGCGCCGCATAGATACGCAGTATTTT. Amino acid sequence: CASSPGVAGGRRIDTQYF.

The CDR3 DNA reads as TGTGCCAGCAGCAAAGACAGTAACTATGGCTACACCTTC. It specifies CASSKDSNYGYTF. J is TRBJ1-2 and V is TRBV9, with D tentatively TRBD1 (5 bases). This CDR3 has 13 amino acids. From germline, CDR1 is SGDLS and CDR2 YYNGEE. Trimming took off 4 bases at V and 1 base at J, with 8 bases between the two ends. The full variable domain, completed using reference TRBV9 and TRBJ1-2, is DSGVTQTPKHLITATGQRVTLRCSPRSGDLSVYWYQQSLDQGLQFLIQYYNGEERAKGNILERFSAQQFPDLHSELNLSSLELGDSALYFCASSKDSNYGYTFGSGTRLTVV.

The genes are TRBV6-5 and TRBJ1-5, with D unclear. Germline V CDR1 and CDR2: MNHEY, SVGAGI. Trimming left V 5 bases short and J 2 bases short, with 13 bases between. The CDR3 runs 15 residues. The CDR3, as DNA: TGTGCCAGCAGTCAGAATCCTCAGGGCAATCAGCCCCAGCATTTT. Protein: CASSQNPQGNQPQHF.

The chain carries TRBV7-3 and TRBJ2-1, with 11 bases identical to TRBD1. The CDR3 spans 15 residues. J gave up 6 bases and V 6 bases, and 7 bases lay outside the gene matches. Germline V CDR1 and CDR2: SGHTA, FQGTGA. CDR3 coding DNA: TGTGCCAGCAGTCATGGACAGGGGGCCAGCAATGAGCAGTTCTTC. This translates into CASSHGQGASNEQFF.

The CDR3 protein is CAISGGVRNQPQHF. The CDR3 region has the DNA TGTGCCATCAGCGGGGGGGTCAGAAATCAGCCCCAGCATTTT. The chain employs TRBV10-3 and TRBJ1-5; weak D call: TRBD1 (5 bases). The CDR3 consists of 14 residues. The V end lost 6 bases, the J end lost 4 bases, and 13 bases lay between the germline ends. CDR1 and CDR2 from the germline V gene are ENHRY and SYGVKD.

The chain carries TRBV9 and TRBJ2-5; 7 nucleotides align to TRBD2. Germline CDR1 reads SGDLS; CDR2 reads YYNGEE. The CDR3 is made up of 15 amino acids. The V gene end was trimmed by 0 bases and the J gene end by 5 bases; junction bases not matched to a gene: 7. The CDR3 sequence: CASSVAGEGRETQYF. In nucleotides, the CDR3 is TGTGCCAGCAGCGTAGCGGGGGAGGGCAGGGAGACCCAGTACTTC. Variable domain in full (rest from reference TRBV9 and TRBJ2-5): DSGVTQTPKHLITATGQRVTLRCSPRSGDLSVYWYQQSLDQGLQFLIQYYNGEERAKGNILERFSAQQFPDLHSELNLSSLELGDSALYFCASSVAGEGRETQYFGPGTRLLVL.